The 26 T cell receptor beta chains below all came from one sample that was sequenced in a study of immune evolution from preneoplasia to lung adenocarcinoma. Only in-frame clones appear in the TCRdb table, and some are missing; sequencing was by immunoSEQ multiplex PCR. The table has roughly 5,300 clones, roughly 77% seen once. The sample comprised FFPE lung adenocarcinoma in situ tissue. The receptors were gathered from a person aged 55-80 years with lung adenocarcinoma.

The rearrangement uses TRBV18 and TRBJ2-3; unclear D gene. Germline CDR1 is KGHSH and CDR2 is LQKENI. V lost 3 bases to trimming and J lost 0 bases, with 13 bases between them. The CDR3 consists of 16 residues. This CDR3 is CASSPYVSPSTDTQYF. CDR3 coding DNA: TGTGCCAGCTCACCGTACGTTTCCCCTAGCACAGATACGCAGTATTTT.

The genes are TRBV6-6 and TRBJ2-1; 8 nucleotides line up with TRBD2. The CDR3 extends over 15 amino acids. After removal of 2 bases from V and 10 bases from J, the junction contained 10 bases not matched to a gene. Germline loops: CDR1 MNHNY, CDR2 SVGAGI (reference sequence). The CDR3 spells CASSYGSGGGTEQFF. The CDR3 DNA reads as TGTGCCAGCAGTTACGGCAGCGGGGGCGGAACCGAGCAGTTCTTC.

V gene TRBV7-6 combines with J gene TRBJ1-5, with a possible D match to TRBD1 (5 bases). The CDR3 covers 14 residues. Trimming removed 1 base at V and 4 bases at J, with 8 bases between. Germline CDR1 reads SGHVS; CDR2 reads FNYEAQ. The CDR3 DNA reads TGTGCCAGCAGCTTAGATCCAGGGAATCAGCCCCAGCATTTT. The encoded protein is CASSLDPGNQPQHF.

V and J are TRBV29-1 and TRBJ2-3, with D perhaps assigned TRBD1 or TRBD2 (5 bases each). The CDR3 extends over 13 amino acids. CDR1 SQVTM and CDR2 ANQGSEA come from the germline V gene. The V gene lost 6 bases and the J gene lost 3 bases, with 13 bases spanning the gap. CDR3 in DNA: TGCAGCGTGAACAGGCGAGGGACAGATACGCAGTATTTT. Its protein product is CSVNRRGTDTQYF.

This clone was counted a single time. J is TRBJ1-5 and V is TRBV4-1; 7 positions match TRBD1. Germline assignment: CDR1 MGHRA and CDR2 YSYEKL. The CDR3 length is 18 residues. V dropped 0 bases and J dropped 3; count of bases not matched to a gene: 11. DNA of the CDR3: TGCGCCAGCAGCCAAGAAGTAAGACAGGGACTACTCAATCAGCCCCAGCATTTT. Translation gives CASSQEVRQGLLNQPQHF.

This chain uses TRBV5-5 with TRBJ2-5, with a possible D match to TRBD1 (5 bases). The CDR3 is made up of 14 amino acids. Trimming shortened V by 2 bases and J by 2 bases, and 10 bases separated the two germline ends. Per germline, CDR1 SGHKS and CDR2 YYEKEE (reference sequence). This chain's CDR3 is CASSFTGIQETQYF. CDR3 DNA: TGTGCCAGCAGCTTTACAGGTATACAAGAGACCCAGTACTTC.

The rearrangement joins TRBV13 to TRBJ1-2; 7 bases align to TRBD1. The J segment lost 5 bases and the V segment lost 5 bases, leaving 11 bases of the junction unmatched. CDR1 and CDR2 (germline): PRHDT, FYEKMQ (reference sequence). The CDR3 contains 15 residues. In nucleotides, the CDR3 is TGTGCCAGCAGCCCCCGGGACAGCTCGAGGTATGGCTACACCTTC. Protein product: CASSPRDSSRYGYTF.

This chain joins TRBV20-1 and TRBJ2-7; D not resolved. Trimming pared 4 bases from V and 3 bases from J, leaving 7 bases between. The CDR3 loop spans 11 amino acids. Germline values: CDR1 DFQATT, CDR2 SNEGSKA (reference sequence). The CDR3 sequence is CSAMVNYEQYF. CDR3 in DNA: TGCAGTGCTATGGTCAACTACGAGCAGTACTTC.

The chain employs TRBV7-9 and TRBJ2-4; no clear D. Trimming took 8 bases from V and 0 from J, leaving 11 bases between them. This CDR3 is 14 amino acids long. Looked up from germline, CDR1 is SEHNR and CDR2 is FQNEAQ (reference sequence). Written as DNA, the CDR3 is TGTGCCAGCGAGGCCTTCCTAGCCAAAAACATTCAGTACTTC. This codes for CASEAFLAKNIQYF.

The rearrangement joins TRBV4-2 to TRBJ2-3, with 8 bases identical to TRBD2. This CDR3 contains 15 residues. The V segment lost 1 base and the J segment 6 bases; nucleotides outside the gene matches: 6. Germline values: CDR1 LGHNA, CDR2 YNFKEQ. As DNA, the CDR3 is TGTGCCAGCAGCCAAGCCAAGACTAGCGCGGATACGCAGTATTTT. The encoded protein is CASSQAKTSADTQYF.

The chain employs TRBV11-2 and TRBJ2-3; D is perhaps TRBD1 (5 bases). This CDR3 has 16 residues. Trimming took 6 bases from V and 3 from J, leaving 19 bases between them. The germline V gene encodes CDR1 SGHAT and CDR2 FQNNGV. The CDR3 spells CASSPFGAGDTDTQYF. The DNA for the CDR3 is TGTGCCAGCAGTCCCTTTGGGGCTGGGGATACAGATACGCAGTATTTT.

This chain joins TRBV4-2 and TRBJ2-5; D is uncertain. Trimming took 0 bases from V and 5 from J, leaving 7 bases between them. Germline CDR1 is LGHNA and CDR2 is YNFKEQ. The CDR3 totals 13 residues. The CDR3 DNA reads TGTGCCAGCAGCCAAGATCCGAGTGAGACCCAGTACTTC. It encodes CASSQDPSETQYF.

V gene TRBV4-3 combines with J gene TRBJ1-2; a possible D gene is TRBD1 (5 bases). The CDR3 length is 13 residues. With 2 bases removed from V and 7 bases from J, the gap between germline ends came to 11 bases. Germline assignment: CDR1 LGHNA and CDR2 YSLEER. The CDR3 loop is CASSQSQEGGYTF. CDR3 DNA sequence: TGCGCCAGCAGCCAATCACAGGAGGGTGGCTACACCTTC.

This sequence joins TRBV19 and TRBJ2-1; 10 positions agree with TRBD2. Trimming cost V 7 bases and J 8 bases; bases outside gene matches: 5. The V gene's germline CDR1 is LNHDA and CDR2 SQIVND (reference sequence). The CDR3 contains 13 residues. The CDR3 nucleotides are TGTGCCAGTAAGCGGGGGGGCCTAGATGAGCAGTTCTTC. It yields the protein CASKRGGLDEQFF.

The rearrangement links TRBV5-4 to TRBJ2-6, with D maybe TRBD2 (6 bases). Trimming removed 10 bases from V and 2 bases from J, with 10 bases in between. Germline V lookup: CDR1 SGHNT, CDR2 YYREEE (reference sequence). The CDR3 runs 13 residues. Here the CDR3 reads CAGGGAGANVLTF. CDR3 DNA sequence: TGTGCCGGCGGCGGGGCTGGGGCCAACGTCCTGACTTTC.

The chain combines TRBV11-2 with TRBJ2-7; 9 bases fit TRBD1. The CDR3 has 15 amino acids. Per germline, CDR1 SGHAT and CDR2 FQNNGV. J gave up 2 bases and V 6 bases, and 8 bases lay outside the gene matches. The CDR3 loop reads CASSTGTGRTYEQYF. CDR3 bases: TGTGCCAGCAGTACCGGGACAGGGAGGACCTACGAGCAGTACTTC.

This clone was detected only a few times. The chain is built from TRBV7-9 and TRBJ1-1; 7 bases align to TRBD1. Germline V gene lookup returns CDR1 SEHNR and CDR2 FQNEAQ (reference sequence). The CDR3 has 17 amino acids. V was pared by 3 bases and J by 1 base, with 11 bases of the junction left unmatched. This CDR3 is CASSLVGPGGKNTEAFF. CDR3 nucleotide sequence: TGTGCCAGCAGCTTGGTGGGTCCAGGGGGGAAGAACACTGAAGCTTTCTTT.

The gene calls are TRBV7-3 and TRBJ2-4; 10 bases match TRBD1. The CDR3 spans 13 residues. The germline V gene has CDR1 SGHTA and CDR2 FQGTGA. V shed 4 bases and J 8 bases; nucleotides not matched to a gene: 2. The CDR3 reads CASSSGQGDIQYF. The CDR3, as DNA: TGTGCCAGCAGCTCAGGACAGGGGGACATTCAGTACTTC. The complete variable domain, with remaining parts taken from reference TRBV7-3 and TRBJ2-4, reads GAGVSQTPSNKVTEKGKYVELRCDPISGHTALYWYRQSLGQGPEFLIYFQGTGAADDSGLPNDRFFAVRPEGSVSTLKIQRTERGDSAVYLCASSSGQGDIQYFGAGTRLSVL.

V gene TRBV6-5 combines with J gene TRBJ1-2; a possible D gene is TRBD1 (6 bases). The CDR3 has 15 residues. The V gene lost 4 bases and the J gene lost 2 bases, with 14 bases spanning the gap. The germline V gene encodes CDR1 MNHEY and CDR2 SVGAGI. In DNA form, the CDR3 reads TGTGCCAGCAGTTTCCGGGGGGCGAGAAACTATGGCTACACCTTC. Amino acid sequence: CASSFRGARNYGYTF.

The chain recombines TRBV15 with TRBJ2-1; TRBD2 agrees at 14 bases. CDR1 is LNHNV, CDR2 YYDKDF, per germline (reference sequence). The CDR3 covers 17 residues. After removal of 3 bases from V and 5 bases from J, the junction contained 6 bases not matched to a gene. CDR3 amino acids: CATSSEPGLAGDNEQFF. The CDR3 coding sequence is TGTGCCACCAGCAGCGAGCCGGGACTAGCGGGGGACAATGAGCAGTTCTTC.

This clone was picked up one time. The chain employs TRBV9 and TRBJ1-3; D is unclear. Germline CDR1 reads SGDLS; CDR2 reads YYNGEE. V shed 4 bases and J shed 8 bases, with 19 bases lying between them. The CDR3 contains 15 residues. CDR3 bases: TGTGCCAGCAGCACAACGGTCGGGGTTACGGACACCATATATTTT. Its protein is CASSTTVGVTDTIYF.

This clone has only one observation. The chain is built from TRBV7-2 and TRBJ2-5; possibly TRBD2 for D (6 bases). Germline V gives CDR1 SGHTA, CDR2 FQGNSA. V was clipped by 5 bases and J by 1 base, with 14 bases between them. This CDR3 region has 15 residues. The CDR3 nucleotides are TGTGCCAGCAGCCCAAGGCGGGGTTCCCAAGAGACCCAGTACTTC. Protein sequence: CASSPRRGSQETQYF. Full variable domain (outside the CDR3, taken from reference TRBV7-2 and TRBJ2-5): GAGVSQSPSNKVTEKGKDVELRCDPISGHTALYWYRQSLGQGLEFLIYFQGNSAPDKSGLPSDRFSAERTGGSVSTLTIQRTQQEDSAVYLCASSPRRGSQETQYFGPGTRLLVL.

J is TRBJ2-5 and V is TRBV5-1; a weak D match, TRBD2 (6 bases). This CDR3 has 14 residues. CDR1 and CDR2 (germline): SGHRS, YFSETQ. V gave up 0 bases and J gave up 14 bases, with 20 bases separating them. This chain's CDR3 is CASSLAGVSQGDYF. CDR3 sequence (DNA): TGCGCCAGCAGCTTGGCGGGGGTCTCCCAGGGTGACTACTTC.

The CDR3 region has the DNA TGTGCCAGCAGCTCCCTTGGGGGTAGGCACGAGCAGTACTTC. Its translation: CASSSLGGRHEQYF. The rearrangement uses TRBV5-6 and TRBJ2-7; D is tentatively TRBD1 or TRBD2 (5 bases each). CDR1 is SGHDT and CDR2 is YYEEEE in the germline V gene. This CDR3 comprises 14 residues. The V end was cut by 3 bases, the J end by 5 bases, with 15 bases between.

To note about this clone: The sample holds other DNA sequences that translate to the same CDR3. CDR3 in amino acids: CASSVPRAGVNTEAFF. CDR3 DNA: TGTGCCAGCAGCGTGCCCAGGGCAGGAGTAAACACTGAAGCTTTCTTT. This rearrangement joins TRBV5-4 to TRBJ1-1, with D possibly matching TRBD1 (5 bases). Germline assignment: CDR1 SGHNT and CDR2 YYREEE (reference sequence). The CDR3 is made up of 16 amino acids. Trimming shortened V by 4 bases and J by 2 bases, and 18 bases separated the two germline ends.

V is TRBV11-3 and J is TRBJ2-3, with D possibly being TRBD1 (6 bases). V was trimmed by 0 bases and J by 10 bases, leaving 11 bases between them. The CDR3 sequence is 13 residues long. Germline lookup yields CDR1 SGHNT and CDR2 YENEEA. CDR3 sequence reads: CASSLDFSGAQYF. The CDR3 DNA follows: TGTGCCAGCAGCTTAGACTTCTCAGGGGCGCAGTATTTT.